This entry lists 2 T cell receptor beta chains sequenced from one sample in a study of cytomegalovirus exposure and HLA in healthy donors. The primer mix had 60 Vbeta and 13 Jbeta primers. Clones were sequenced by immunoSEQ multiplex PCR, and TCRdb holds only the in-frame ones, with some missing. The table includes 100,000 to 150,000 clones, 83% detected once. The sample taken for sequencing was PBMCs. These receptors all come from a man aged 18 to 30 in good health and CMV-seropositive.

This clone was picked up one time. The CDR3 nucleotides read TGTGCCAGCAGCGTATACGGGGGGAACACCGGGGAGCTGTTTTTT. Its protein product is CASSVYGGNTGELFF. The V gene is TRBV9, the J gene TRBJ2-2, with a possible D match to TRBD2 (6 bases). This CDR3 has 15 amino acids. The germline V and J ends were trimmed by 1 base and 1 base, with 8 bases remaining between them. Germline CDR1 SGDLS, CDR2 YYNGEE. The whole variable domain, remainder taken from reference TRBV9 and TRBJ2-2, is DSGVTQTPKHLITATGQRVTLRCSPRSGDLSVYWYQQSLDQGLQFLIQYYNGEERAKGNILERFSAQQFPDLHSELNLSSLELGDSALYFCASSVYGGNTGELFFGEGSRLTVL.

The V gene is TRBV4-1, the J gene TRBJ2-5; no clear D. Germline-derived CDR1 and CDR2 are MGHRA and YSYEKL. Trimming removed 0 bases at V and 6 bases at J, with 14 bases between. The length of the CDR3 is 15 residues. This chain's CDR3 is CASSQEALTLKTQYF. DNA of the CDR3: TGCGCCAGCAGCCAAGAGGCGTTGACTTTAAAGACCCAGTACTTC.